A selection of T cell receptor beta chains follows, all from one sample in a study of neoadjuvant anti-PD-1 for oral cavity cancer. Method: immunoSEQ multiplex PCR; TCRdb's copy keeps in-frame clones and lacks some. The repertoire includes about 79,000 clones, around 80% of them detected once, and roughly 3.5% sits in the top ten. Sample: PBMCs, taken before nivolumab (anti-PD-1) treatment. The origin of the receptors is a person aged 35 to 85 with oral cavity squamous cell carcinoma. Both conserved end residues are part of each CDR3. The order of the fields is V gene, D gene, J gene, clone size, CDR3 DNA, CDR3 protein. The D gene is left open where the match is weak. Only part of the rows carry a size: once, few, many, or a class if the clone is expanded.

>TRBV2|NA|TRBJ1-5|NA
TGTGCCAGCAGTGATAGGGTTGGCAATCAGCCCCAGCATTTT
CASSDRVGNQPQHF
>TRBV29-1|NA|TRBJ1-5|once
TGCAGCGTTCTACCAGGCCTCAATCAGCCCCAGCATTTT
CSVLPGLNQPQHF
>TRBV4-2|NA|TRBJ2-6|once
TGTGCCAGCAGCCAAGAAGGAGTGACAACTGGGGCCAACGTCCTGACTTTC
CASSQEGVTTGANVLTF
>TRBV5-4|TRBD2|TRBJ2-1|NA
TGTGCCAGCAGCTTGGGGACTAGCGGGGGGACGTACAATGAGCAGTTCTTC
CASSLGTSGGTYNEQFF
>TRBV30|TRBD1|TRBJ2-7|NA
TGTGCCTGGAGTGTAGCCCGGACAGGGAAGTACTTC
CAWSVARTGKYF
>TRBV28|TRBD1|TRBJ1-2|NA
TGTGCCAGCAGTCCTGGACAGGCGACCTATGGCTACACCTTC
CASSPGQATYGYTF
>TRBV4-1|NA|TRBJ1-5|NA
TGCGCCAGCAGCCAAGTGGAGGTGGGGCCCCAGCATTTT
CASSQVEVGPQHF
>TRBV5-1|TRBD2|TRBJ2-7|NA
TGCGCCAGCAGCCCGGGCCTAGCGGACGTCTACGAGCAGTACTTC
CASSPGLADVYEQYF
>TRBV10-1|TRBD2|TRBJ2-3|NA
TGCGCCAGCAGTCCCTCCCTAGCGGGAGTTCGGTATTTT
CASSPSLAGVRYF
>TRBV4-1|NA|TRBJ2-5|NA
TGCGCCAGCAGCCAAGTACAGGGCGCTGTGGAGACCCAGTACTTC
CASSQVQGAVETQYF
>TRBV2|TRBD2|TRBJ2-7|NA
TGTGCCAGCAGCCCCAGCGGGAGCCCCCCCTACGAGCAGTACTTC
CASSPSGSPPYEQYF
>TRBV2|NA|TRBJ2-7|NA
TGTGCTCTCAAGAAGTCCTACGAGCAGTACTTC
CALKKSYEQYF
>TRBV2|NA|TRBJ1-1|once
TGTGCCAGCCGACGGGACCTGACTGAAGCTTTCTTT
CASRRDLTEAFF
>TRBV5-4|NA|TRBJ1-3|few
TGTGCCAGCACCACGATTGGTGGCCGCTCTGGAAACACCATATATTTT
CASTTIGGRSGNTIYF
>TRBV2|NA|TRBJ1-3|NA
TGTGCCAGCAGTGATCTGGGAGGTCCGTTGAGAAACACCATATATTTT
CASSDLGGPLRNTIYF
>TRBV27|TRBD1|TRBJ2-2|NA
TGTGCCAGCTGCCGAGGACAGGGGACACCCACCGGGGAGCTGTTTTTT
CASCRGQGTPTGELFF
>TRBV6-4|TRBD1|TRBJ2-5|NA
TGTGCCAGCAGTGACTCCGCTCCCCGCCGGGACAGGGGACAAGAGACCCAGTACTTC
CASSDSAPRRDRGQETQYF
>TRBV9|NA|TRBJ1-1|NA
TGTGCCAGCAGCGTAGCCCCAACTTTACAGGGAAGAACTGAAGCTTTCTTT
CASSVAPTLQGRTEAFF
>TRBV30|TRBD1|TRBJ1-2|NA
TGTGCCTGGAGGGCAGCCTGGACAGGGTTTTTCTATGGCTACACCTTC
CAWRAAWTGFFYGYTF
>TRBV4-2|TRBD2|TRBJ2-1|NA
TGTGCCAGCAGCCAAGAGGGTAGGCCTGGGACTAGCGGGAGGGCCGGTCATGAGCAGTTCTTC
CASSQEGRPGTSGRAGHEQFF
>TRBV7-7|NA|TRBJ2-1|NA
TGTGCTAGCAGCTTAGGGGGCGGGAACTACAATGAGCAGTTCTTC
CASSLGGGNYNEQFF
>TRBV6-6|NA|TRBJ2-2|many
TGTGCCAGCAGAGGACGGACAGATAAGAACACCGGGGAGCTGTTTTTT
CASRGRTDKNTGELFF
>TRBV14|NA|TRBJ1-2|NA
TGTGCCAGCAGCCCACAGACTAACTATGGCTACACCTTC
CASSPQTNYGYTF
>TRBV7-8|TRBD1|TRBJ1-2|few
TGTGCCAGCCTTCCCAGTCGGGACAGTATGGGCTACACCTTC
CASLPSRDSMGYTF
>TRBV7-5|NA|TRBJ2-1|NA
TGTGTCAGAAGCCCCACGACTAGCGGTGACTCCTACAATGAGCAGTTCTTC
CVRSPTTSGDSYNEQFF
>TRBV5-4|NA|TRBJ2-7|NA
TGTGCCAGCGCCAGACTCAGGGGAGGTCTTCCCTACGAGCAGTACTTC
CASARLRGGLPYEQYF
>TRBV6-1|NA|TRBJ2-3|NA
TGTGCCAGCAGTGAAGGCACGGACACAGATACGCAGTATTTT
CASSEGTDTDTQYF
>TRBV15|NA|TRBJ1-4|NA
TGTGCCACCAGCATCCCCGGGAGGGTCGGAGAAAAACTGTTTTTT
CATSIPGRVGEKLFF
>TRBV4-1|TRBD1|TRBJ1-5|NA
TGCGCCAGCAGCCACCCGGGACAGGGAAATCAGCCCCAGCATTTT
CASSHPGQGNQPQHF
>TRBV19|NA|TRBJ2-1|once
TGTGCCAGTAGTATGGGATACAATGAGCAGTTCTTC
CASSMGYNEQFF
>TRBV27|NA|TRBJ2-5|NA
TGTGCCAGCAGGTCCCAAGAGACCCAGTACTTC
CASRSQETQYF
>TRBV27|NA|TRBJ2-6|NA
TGTGCCAGCTTAACTAGTGGGGCCAACGTCCTGACTTTC
CASLTSGANVLTF
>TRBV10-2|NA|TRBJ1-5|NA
TGCGCCAGCAGTGATTTCCGGGTGGATCAGCCCCAGCATTTT
CASSDFRVDQPQHF
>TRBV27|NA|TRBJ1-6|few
TGTGCCAGCAGTTTAGGGGCGGGTAATTCACCCCTCCACTTT
CASSLGAGNSPLHF
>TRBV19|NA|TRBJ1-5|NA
TGTGCCAGTAGCCCCGAGGCAGCGGGCAATCAGCCCCAGCATTTT
CASSPEAAGNQPQHF
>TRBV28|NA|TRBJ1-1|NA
TGTGCCACCCTCCATGGAGGGGGCACTGAAGCTTTCTTT
CATLHGGGTEAFF
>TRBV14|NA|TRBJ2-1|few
TGTGCCAGCAGCCATCTGGACCAAGCACCCTACAATGAGCAGTTCTTC
CASSHLDQAPYNEQFF
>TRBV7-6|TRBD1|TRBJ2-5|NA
TGTGCCAGCAGCCCGGGACAGAGTTTGGAAGTCGTGAAGACCCAGTACTTC
CASSPGQSLEVVKTQYF
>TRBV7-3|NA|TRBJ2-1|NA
TGTGCCAGCAGCTCTCTTGGGAGTGAGCAGTTCTTC
CASSSLGSEQFF
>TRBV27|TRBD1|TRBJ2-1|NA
TGTGCCAGCAGTTTACTACTAAGGGACAGAGGTCTGAATGAGCAGTTCTTC
CASSLLLRDRGLNEQFF
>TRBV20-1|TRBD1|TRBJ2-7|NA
TGCAGTGCGAAGACAGGGTACGAGCAGTACTTC
CSAKTGYEQYF
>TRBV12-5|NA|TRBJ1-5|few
TGTGCTAGTGGTCCGTATAGGGGTCAGCCCCAGCATTTT
CASGPYRGQPQHF
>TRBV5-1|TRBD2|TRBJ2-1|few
TGCGCCAGCAGCTTGGTGAGCGGGGGGGGCAATGAGCAGTTCTTC
CASSLVSGGGNEQFF
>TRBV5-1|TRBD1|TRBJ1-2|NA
TGCGCCAGCAGCCCGGGACAGGGGAATGGCTACACCTTC
CASSPGQGNGYTF
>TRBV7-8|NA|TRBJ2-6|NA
TGTGCCAGCAGCTTAGCAAGACTCTTTAGCTCTGGGGCCAACGTCCTGACTTTC
CASSLARLFSSGANVLTF
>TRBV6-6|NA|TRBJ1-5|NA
TGTGCCAGCAGGCATCAGGGAGAGGGTCTGGGTCAGCCCCAGCATTTT
CASRHQGEGLGQPQHF
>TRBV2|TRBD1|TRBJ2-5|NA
TGTGCCAGCAGTACGGACAGGGGGGGAGAGACCCAGTACTTC
CASSTDRGGETQYF
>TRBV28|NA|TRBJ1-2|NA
TGTGCCAGCAGCGGCCAGGGAATCGGAGGCTACACCTTC
CASSGQGIGGYTF
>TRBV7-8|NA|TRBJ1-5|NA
TGTGCCAGCAGCTTACCAGGAGGCAATCAGCCCCAGCATTTT
CASSLPGGNQPQHF